The 30 T cell receptor beta chains below were found in one sample sequenced in a study of T cell responses to AZD1222 COVID-19 vaccine. Libraries were prepared by immunoSEQ multiplex PCR; TCRdb keeps only in-frame clonotypes and omits some of them. The top ten hold 15% to 20% of the sample, which has 90,000 to 100,000 clones, about nine tenths seen once. Here the sequenced sample was peripheral blood, taken 28 days after the second AZD1222 dose. The receptors were sampled from an adult who received the AZD1222 COVID-19 vaccine.

This clone was observed once. This chain joins TRBV4-1 and TRBJ2-3; 10 positions agree with TRBD2. The CDR3 has 17 residues. J lost 2 bases, V lost 4 bases, and 9 bases had no gene match. The germline V gene has CDR1 MGHRA and CDR2 YSYEKL. The CDR3 region is CASSLIGLAEHTDTQYF. The DNA for the CDR3 is TGCGCCAGCAGCCTGATTGGACTAGCGGAGCACACAGATACGCAGTATTTT.

This chain connects TRBV6-5 to TRBJ2-5; TRBD1 is a possible D gene (5 bases). V shed 7 bases and J shed 7 bases, with 16 bases lying between them. Germline V gene lookup returns CDR1 MNHEY and CDR2 SVGAGI. This CDR3 is 13 amino acids long. DNA of the CDR3: TGTGCCAGCAACCAGGGTGGGATTGGGACCCAGTACTTC. Protein product: CASNQGGIGTQYF.

The chain carries TRBV6-1 and TRBJ2-7, with no clear D. V gave up 3 bases and J gave up 7 bases, with 4 bases separating them. Looked up from germline, CDR1 is MNHNS and CDR2 is SASEGT. The CDR3 sequence is 10 residues long. The CDR3 is CASSEEEQYF. The CDR3 coding sequence is TGTGCCAGCAGTGAGGAAGAGCAGTACTTC.

The genes are TRBV2 and TRBJ2-4; maybe TRBD2 (5 bases). This CDR3 is 15 amino acids long. The V gene's germline CDR1 is SNHLY and CDR2 FYNNEI. The germline V and J ends were trimmed by 0 bases and 0 bases, with 6 bases remaining between them. This CDR3 is CASSEAGLAKNIQYF. DNA for the CDR3: TGTGCCAGCAGTGAAGCCGGACTAGCCAAAAACATTCAGTACTTC.

The chain uses TRBV24-1 and TRBJ1-1; 8 bases are shared with TRBD1. V lost 3 bases to trimming and J lost 7 bases; unmatched junction nucleotides: 3. Germline V gene data show CDR1 as KGHDR and CDR2 as SFDVKD. The CDR3 spans 13 residues. For the CDR3, the DNA is TGTGCCACCAGTGATATTGGACAGGGTGAAGCTTTCTTT. Amino acids: CATSDIGQGEAFF.

The rearrangement joins TRBV27 to TRBJ1-5; D gene ambiguous. Per the germline V gene, CDR1 is MNHEY and CDR2 is SMNVEV (reference sequence). CDR3 size: 13 residues. Between the trimmed V and J ends, which lost 1 base and 8 bases, there was a span of 9 bases. The chain's CDR3 is CASSLLTGKPQHF. Written as DNA, the CDR3 is TGTGCCAGCAGTTTATTAACGGGAAAGCCCCAGCATTTT.

The chain is built from TRBV2 and TRBJ1-4, with a weak D call TRBD1 (6 bases). Between the trimmed V and J ends, which lost 0 bases and 10 bases, there was a span of 21 bases. The germline V gene encodes CDR1 SNHLY and CDR2 FYNNEI. The CDR3 is made up of 17 amino acids. The CDR3 DNA is TGTGCCAGCAGTGAAGCGCCACCAGGGGATTACTTCCGAAAACTGTTTTTT. This encodes CASSEAPPGDYFRKLFF. The full variable domain, rest sourced from reference TRBV2 and TRBJ1-4, is EPEVTQTPSHQVTQMGQEVILRCVPISNHLYFYWYRQILGQKVEFLVSFYNNEISEKSEIFDDQFSVERPDGSNFTLKIRSTKLEDSAMYFCASSEAPPGDYFRKLFFGSGTQLSVL.

This chain links TRBV7-6 with TRBJ2-3; D is unresolved. Germline V CDR1 and CDR2: SGHVS, FNYEAQ. V was clipped by 2 bases and J by 2 bases, with 11 bases between them. The CDR3 length is 15 residues. CDR3 protein: CASSLNRLNTDTQYF. CDR3 DNA: TGTGCCAGCAGCTTAAACAGACTGAACACAGATACGCAGTATTTT.

The rearrangement uses TRBV3-1 (or the pseudogene TRBV3-2) and TRBJ2-1; unclear D gene. The CDR3 is made up of 12 amino acids. The germline V and J ends were trimmed by 3 bases and 8 bases, with 8 bases remaining between them. Germline V lookup: CDR1 LGHDT, CDR2 YNNKEL (reference sequence). The CDR3, as DNA: TGTGCCAGCAGCCACACTATCTATGAGCAGTTCTTC. It encodes CASSHTIYEQFF.

This clone was counted between two and nine times. The J gene is TRBJ2-7, the V gene TRBV19, with TRBD1 as a possible D gene (5 bases). The CDR3 is 15 amino acids. The germline V gene encodes CDR1 LNHDA and CDR2 SQIVND (reference sequence). Trimming removed 3 bases at V and 3 bases at J, with 15 bases between. The CDR3 is CASSILPGFGYEQYF. The CDR3 DNA reads as TGTGCCAGTAGTATCCTCCCAGGGTTTGGCTACGAGCAGTACTTC.

The V and J genes are TRBV4-2 and TRBJ1-4, with TRBD1 matching 8 bases. This CDR3 region has 21 residues. The germline gives CDR1 LGHNA, CDR2 YNFKEQ. Trimming took 0 bases from V and 3 from J; bases not matched to a gene: 18. The CDR3 DNA reads as TGTGCCAGCAGCCAAGATAGGGGGGACAGGTTTAGCCGCACGGCTAATGAAAAACTGTTTTTT. This sequence encodes CASSQDRGDRFSRTANEKLFF.

The CDR3 DNA is TGTGCCAGCTCACCACCGCAGGGCGGGAACGGCGAGCAGTACTTC. Encoded protein: CASSPPQGGNGEQYF. The chain has TRBV18 and TRBJ2-7; possibly TRBD2 for D (6 bases). In germline, CDR1 is KGHSH, CDR2 LQKENI. This CDR3 has 15 residues. V gave up 0 bases and J gave up 6 bases, with 15 bases separating them. Using reference TRBV18 and TRBJ2-7 for the parts outside the CDR3, the full variable domain is NAGVMQNPRHLVRRRGQEARLRCSPMKGHSHVYWYRQLPEEGLKFMVYLQKENIIDESGMPKERFSAEFPKEGPSILRIQQVVRGDSAAYFCASSPPQGGNGEQYFGPGTRLTVT.

The chain recombines TRBV6-5 with TRBJ2-7, with D tentatively TRBD1 (6 bases). Germline loops: CDR1 MNHEY, CDR2 SVGAGI. Trimming took off 4 bases at V and 1 base at J, with 11 bases between the two ends. This CDR3 has 14 amino acids. CDR3 DNA sequence: TGTGCCAGCAGTTCTCGACAGGATTCCTACGAGCAGTACTTC. This encodes CASSSRQDSYEQYF.

J is TRBJ2-5 and V is TRBV20-1; possible D gene TRBD2, 5 bases. This CDR3 is 11 amino acids long. Germline CDR1 and CDR2: DFQATT and SNEGSKA (reference sequence). Trimming removed 6 bases from V and 4 bases from J, with 9 bases in between. The CDR3 loop reads CSAYSGETQYF. Here the CDR3 DNA reads TGCAGTGCCTACAGCGGAGAGACCCAGTACTTC.

The CDR3 nucleotides read TGCGCCAGCAGCCCTCGGACAGGTGGGGCAGGTGTTGTCGGCGGGGAGCTGTTTTTT. As protein: CASSPRTGGAGVVGGELFF. The chain is built from TRBV5-1 and TRBJ2-2; 7 positions match TRBD1. Germline-derived CDR1 and CDR2 are SGHRS and YFSETQ. With 4 bases clipped from V and 7 bases from J, the junction kept 22 bases outside the gene matches. The CDR3 sequence is 19 residues long.

The V and J genes are TRBV28 and TRBJ2-7; the match to TRBD1 covers 9 bases. CDR1 MDHEN and CDR2 SYDVKM come from the germline V gene. After removal of 5 bases from V and 3 bases from J, the junction contained 14 bases not matched to a gene. The CDR3 spans 17 residues. CDR3 sequence: CASSPLNPGQGIYEQYF. CDR3 in DNA: TGTGCCAGCAGTCCTCTTAACCCGGGACAGGGTATCTACGAGCAGTACTTC. The full variable domain, with the rest looked up from reference TRBV28 and TRBJ2-7, is DVKVTQSSRYLVKRTGEKVFLECVQDMDHENMFWYRQDPGLGLRLIYFSYDVKMKEKGDIPEGYSVSREKKERFSLILESASTNQTSMYLCASSPLNPGQGIYEQYFGPGTRLTVT.

This clone has a single count. This sequence joins TRBV27 and TRBJ1-4, with D uncertain. Germline V lookup: CDR1 MNHEY, CDR2 SMNVEV (reference sequence). Trimming stripped 8 bases from V and 0 bases from J, with 7 bases between. This CDR3 spans 13 amino acids. In DNA, the CDR3 is TGTGCCAGCGGCAGAGCAACTAATGAAAAACTGTTTTTT. It encodes CASGRATNEKLFF.

This clone was found once. This chain links TRBV5-4 with TRBJ2-2; D unresolved. The V end lost 3 bases, the J end lost 7 bases, and 13 bases lay between the germline ends. The CDR3 covers 14 residues. Per germline, CDR1 SGHNT and CDR2 YYREEE (reference sequence). The CDR3 DNA sequence: TGTGCCAGCAGCTCCACCGGCCCCGGCGGGGAGCTGTTTTTT. Protein sequence: CASSSTGPGGELFF. The full variable domain, in which reference TRBV5-4 and TRBJ2-2 provide the parts outside the CDR3, is ETGVTQSPTHLIKTRGQQVTLRCSSQSGHNTVSWYQQALGQGPQFIFQYYREEENGRGNFPPRFSGLQFPNYSSELNVNALELDDSALYLCASSSTGPGGELFFGEGSRLTVL.

The gene calls are TRBV5-1 and TRBJ2-1; TRBD1 matches at 10 bases. CDR3 length: 15 residues. CDR1 is SGHRS, CDR2 YFSETQ, per germline. Unmatched junction bases numbered 6, after V lost 3 bases and J lost 6 bases. The CDR3 region is CASSWGQGNFNEQFF. CDR3 DNA: TGCGCCAGCAGCTGGGGACAGGGGAATTTCAATGAGCAGTTCTTC.

The chain joins TRBV6-5 to TRBJ2-1; D remains unclear. The CDR3 runs 12 residues. The V end lost 8 bases, the J end lost 8 bases, and 13 bases lay between the germline ends. Germline values: CDR1 MNHEY, CDR2 SVGAGI. The CDR3 loop reads CASLSDWDEQFF. CDR3 bases: TGTGCCAGCCTTTCTGACTGGGATGAGCAGTTCTTC.

This clone was picked up a small number of times. The chain recombines TRBV7-8 with TRBJ1-3; perhaps TRBD1 as D (5 bases). This CDR3 contains 18 residues. The ends were cut back, 0 bases at V and 2 bases at J, with 17 bases in the middle. CDR1 SGHVS and CDR2 FQNEAQ come from the germline V gene. As DNA, the CDR3 is TGTGCCAGCAGCTTAGCCGGGACGGAGACATCGGCTGGAAACACCATATATTTT. It specifies CASSLAGTETSAGNTIYF.

The chain combines TRBV3-1 (or the pseudogene TRBV3-2) with TRBJ1-5; D gene unclear. Trimming removed 4 bases at V and 1 base at J, with 20 bases between. CDR1 and CDR2 from the germline V gene are LGHDT and YNNKEL (reference sequence). CDR3 length: 18 residues. For the CDR3, the DNA is TGTGCCAGCAGCCCAGGACGGTTTCAACGTTCGAGCAATCAGCCCCAGCATTTT. This encodes CASSPGRFQRSSNQPQHF.

In DNA form, the CDR3 reads TGTGCCAGCAGTATAGGCTACGAGCAGTACTTC. Its protein is CASSIGYEQYF. The chain uses TRBV6-2 or TRBV6-3 and TRBJ2-7; the D is unclear. This CDR3 comprises 11 residues. Trimming took 5 bases from V and 3 from J, leaving 5 bases between them. Germline assignment: CDR1 MNHEY and CDR2 SVGEGT.

The chain links TRBV5-1 to TRBJ1-1, with TRBD1 as a possible D gene (6 bases). The CDR3 is 14 residues long. V gave up 4 bases and J gave up 1 base, with 11 bases separating them. Germline CDR1 SGHRS, CDR2 YFSETQ. The CDR3: CASSLAQGNTEAFF. CDR3 nucleotide sequence: TGCGCCAGCAGCCTAGCACAGGGGAACACTGAAGCTTTCTTT. Filled out from reference TRBV5-1 and TRBJ1-1, the complete variable domain reads KAGVTQTPRYLIKTRGQQVTLSCSPISGHRSVSWYQQTPGQGLQFLFEYFSETQRNKGNFPGRFSGRQFSNSRSEMNVSTLELGDSALYLCASSLAQGNTEAFFGQGTRLTVV.

This rearrangement joins TRBV5-1 to TRBJ2-1; maybe TRBD1 (6 bases). The CDR3 contains 15 residues. Germline values: CDR1 SGHRS, CDR2 YFSETQ. The V end was cut by 4 bases, the J end by 5 bases, with 16 bases between. The CDR3 DNA reads as TGCGCCAGCAGCCACCGGCGGACAGTAAACAATGAGCAGTTCTTC. Translating it yields CASSHRRTVNNEQFF.

This clone was counted a few times. The chain joins TRBV5-1 to TRBJ2-7, with D possibly TRBD1 on 5 matching bases. There are 14 residues in the CDR3. The V and J ends lost 1 base and 5 bases respectively, with 13 bases between them. CDR1 and CDR2 from the germline V gene are SGHRS and YFSETQ. The CDR3 reads CASSLPKTDHEQYF. Here the CDR3 DNA reads TGCGCCAGCAGCTTGCCAAAGACAGACCACGAGCAGTACTTC.

The J gene is TRBJ1-1, the V gene TRBV6-2 or TRBV6-3; D not resolved. CDR3 length: 12 residues. CDR1 and CDR2 (germline): MNHEY, SVGEGT. V was pared by 5 bases and J by 6 bases, with 10 bases between. Here the CDR3 reads CASSKPQAEAFF. The CDR3, as DNA: TGTGCCAGCAGTAAACCGCAAGCTGAAGCTTTCTTT.

The CDR3 DNA follows: TGTGCCAGCAGCTTACAAATGTTGGAGACCCAGTACTTC. As protein: CASSLQMLETQYF. The chain employs TRBV11-2 and TRBJ2-5; D gene ambiguous. CDR1 SGHAT and CDR2 FQNNGV come from the germline V gene. Trimming cost V 2 bases and J 5 bases, with 9 bases left between them. CDR3 size: 13 residues. Supplemented by reference TRBV11-2 and TRBJ2-5, the full variable domain reads EAGVAQSPRYKIIEKRQSVAFWCNPISGHATLYWYQQILGQGPKLLIQFQNNGVVDDSQLPKDRFSAERLKGVDSTLKIQPAKLEDSAVYLCASSLQMLETQYFGPGTRLLVL.

The rearrangement uses TRBV9 and TRBJ2-3; possibly TRBD2 for D (5 bases). There are 15 residues in the CDR3. The germline V gene encodes CDR1 SGDLS and CDR2 YYNGEE. The V and J ends lost 4 bases and 2 bases respectively, with 14 bases between them. The CDR3 region has the DNA TGTGCCAGCAGCCCCGTTGAGGGAGACACAGATACGCAGTATTTT. It specifies CASSPVEGDTDTQYF.

The J gene is TRBJ1-4, the V gene TRBV6-2 or TRBV6-3; TRBD1 might be the D (5 bases). Looked up from germline, CDR1 is MNHEY and CDR2 is SVGEGT. The CDR3 is 13 amino acids. V shed 3 bases and J shed 8 bases, with 10 bases lying between them. The CDR3 is CASSYRGEEKLFF. CDR3 nucleotide sequence: TGTGCCAGCAGTTATCGAGGGGAAGAAAAACTGTTTTTT.